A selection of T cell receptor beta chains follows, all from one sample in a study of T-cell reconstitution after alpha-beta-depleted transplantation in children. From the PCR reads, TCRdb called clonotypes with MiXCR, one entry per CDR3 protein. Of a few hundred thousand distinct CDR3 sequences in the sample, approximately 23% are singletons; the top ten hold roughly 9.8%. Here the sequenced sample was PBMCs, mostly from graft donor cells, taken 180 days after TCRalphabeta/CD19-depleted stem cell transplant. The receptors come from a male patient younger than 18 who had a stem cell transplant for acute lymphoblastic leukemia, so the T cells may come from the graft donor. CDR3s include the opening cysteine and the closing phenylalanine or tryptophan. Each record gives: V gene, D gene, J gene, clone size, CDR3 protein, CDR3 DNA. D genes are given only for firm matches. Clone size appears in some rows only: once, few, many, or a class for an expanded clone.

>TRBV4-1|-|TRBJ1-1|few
CASSYRDDWSNTEAFF
TGCGCCAGCAGCTACCGGGACGACTGGTCGAACACTGAAGCTTTCTTT
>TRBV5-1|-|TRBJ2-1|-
CATSRFHNEQFF
TGCGCCACTTCGCGGTTCCACAATGAGCAGTTCTTC
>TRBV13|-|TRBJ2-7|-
CASSLGSGIMYEQYF
TGTGCCAGCAGCTTAGGATCGGGGATAATGTACGAGCAGTACTTC
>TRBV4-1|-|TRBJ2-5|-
CASSSILQETQYF
TGCGCCAGCAGCTCGATTCTCCAAGAGACCCAGTACTTC
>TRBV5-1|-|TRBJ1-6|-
CASSPWTSYNSPLHF
TGCGCCAGCAGCCCTTGGACCTCCTATAATTCACCCCTCCACTTT
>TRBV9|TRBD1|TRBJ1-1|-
CASSAGTATEAFF
TGTGCCAGCAGCGCCGGGACAGCGACTGAAGCTTTCTTT
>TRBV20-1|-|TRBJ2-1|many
CSASEYNEQFF
TGCAGTGCTAGCGAGTACAATGAGCAGTTCTTC
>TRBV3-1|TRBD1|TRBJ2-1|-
CASSQGSKGTGGWRIYNEQFF
TGTGCCAGCAGCCAAGGGTCTAAGGGGACAGGGGGCTGGAGGATTTACAATGAGCAGTTCTTC
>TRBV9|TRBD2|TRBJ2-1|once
CASSVRSGGRLGWQFF
TGTGCCAGCAGCGTAAGGTCTGGCGGGAGGTTGGGGTGGCAGTTCTTC
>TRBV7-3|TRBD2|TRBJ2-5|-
CASSLMGLAGGSETQYF
TGTGCCAGCAGCTTAATGGGACTAGCGGGAGGCTCAGAGACCCAGTACTTC
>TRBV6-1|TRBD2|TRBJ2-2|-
CASNLAGTNTGELFF
TGTGCCAGCAACTTAGCGGGAACGAACACCGGGGAGCTGTTTTTT
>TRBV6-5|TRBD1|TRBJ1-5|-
CASSSPGQVNQPQHF
TGTGCCAGCAGTTCACCGGGACAGGTCAATCAGCCCCAGCATTTT
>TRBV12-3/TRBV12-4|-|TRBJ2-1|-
CASSLGGVVGNEQFF
TGTGCCAGCAGTTTAGGAGGGGTCGTGGGCAATGAGCAGTTCTTC
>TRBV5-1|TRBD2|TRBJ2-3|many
CASSLVAGSETDTQYF
TGCGCCAGCAGCTTGGTAGCGGGATCGGAAACAGATACGCAGTATTTT
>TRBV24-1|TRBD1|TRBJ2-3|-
CATSDLWTGEQYF
TGTGCAACCAGTGATCTGTGGACAGGGGAGCAGTATTTT
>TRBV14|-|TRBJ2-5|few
CASSQYRNALETQYF
TGTGCCAGCAGCCAATACCGAAACGCTCTGGAGACCCAGTACTTC
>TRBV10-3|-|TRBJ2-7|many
CAISDPSYEQYF
TGTGCCATCAGTGACCCGTCCTACGAGCAGTACTTC
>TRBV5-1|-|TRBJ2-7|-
CASSLILGGSSYEQYF
TGCGCCAGCAGCCTGATCCTTGGCGGCAGCTCCTACGAGCAGTACTTC
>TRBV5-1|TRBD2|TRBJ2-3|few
CASFQPGLATDTQYF
TGCGCCAGCTTTCAGCCGGGACTAGCAACAGATACGCAGTATTTT
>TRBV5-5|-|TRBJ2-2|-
CASSLTNTAGELFF
TGTGCCAGCAGCCTGACTAATACAGCCGGGGAGCTGTTTTTT
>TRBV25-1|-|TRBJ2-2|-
CAGGGGGHLNTGELFF
TGTGCCGGAGGGGGGGGCGGACACTTGAACACCGGGGAGCTGTTTTTT
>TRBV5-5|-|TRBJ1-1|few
CASSLAGGMDTEAFF
TGTGCCAGCAGCTTGGCGGGGGGCATGGACACTGAAGCTTTCTTT
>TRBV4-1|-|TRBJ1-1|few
CASSGDGQLNTEAFF
TGCGCCAGCAGCGGGGACGGACAGCTGAACACTGAAGCTTTCTTT
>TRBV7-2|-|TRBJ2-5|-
CASSLSGLEGETQYF
TGTGCCAGCAGCTTATCGGGGTTAGAAGGGGAGACCCAGTACTTC
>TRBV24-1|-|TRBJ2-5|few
CATSERDPRGQETQYF
TGTGCCACCAGTGAGAGGGACCCTCGGGGACAAGAGACCCAGTACTTC
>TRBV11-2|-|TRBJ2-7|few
CASSFVLGGQQFSYEQYF
TGTGCCAGCAGCTTCGTTTTAGGCGGACAGCAATTCTCCTACGAGCAGTACTTC
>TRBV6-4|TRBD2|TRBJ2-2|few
CAKSGREAGELFF
TGTGCCAAAAGCGGGAGAGAGGCCGGGGAGCTGTTTTTT
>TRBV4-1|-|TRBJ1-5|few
CASSLNPASRGQPQHF
TGCGCCAGCAGCCTGAACCCAGCTTCCCGGGGTCAGCCCCAGCATTTT
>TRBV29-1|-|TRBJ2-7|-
CSVTTGLSSYEQYF
TGCAGCGTTACTACAGGGCTTAGCTCCTACGAGCAGTACTTC
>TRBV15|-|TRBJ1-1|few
CATSSRFGWHTEAFF
TGTGCCACCAGCAGTAGATTCGGCTGGCACACTGAAGCTTTCTTT
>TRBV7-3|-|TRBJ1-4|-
CASSSDRGEKLFF
TGTGCCAGCAGCTCCGACCGGGGTGAAAAACTGTTTTTT
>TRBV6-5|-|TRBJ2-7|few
CASSYASPIYEQYF
TGTGCCAGCAGTTACGCCAGTCCTATCTACGAGCAGTACTTC
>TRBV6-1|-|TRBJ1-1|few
CASSVQGRTEAFF
TGTGCCAGCAGTGTGCAGGGAAGGACTGAAGCTTTCTTT
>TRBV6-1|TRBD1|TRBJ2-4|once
CASSTRQGAKNIQYF
TGTGCCAGCAGCACCCGACAGGGAGCCAAAAACATTCAGTACTTC
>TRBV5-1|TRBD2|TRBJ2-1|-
CASSLGASGRGNEQFF
TGCGCCAGCAGCTTGGGGGCTAGCGGGAGGGGCAATGAGCAGTTCTTC
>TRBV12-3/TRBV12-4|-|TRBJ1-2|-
CASSLRGGGTPYPF
TGTGCCAGCAGTTTAAGGGGGGGCGGAACGCCGTACCCCTTC
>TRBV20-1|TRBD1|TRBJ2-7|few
CSAQGVSSSYEQYF
TGCAGTGCTCAGGGGGTTTCCAGCTCCTACGAGCAGTACTTC